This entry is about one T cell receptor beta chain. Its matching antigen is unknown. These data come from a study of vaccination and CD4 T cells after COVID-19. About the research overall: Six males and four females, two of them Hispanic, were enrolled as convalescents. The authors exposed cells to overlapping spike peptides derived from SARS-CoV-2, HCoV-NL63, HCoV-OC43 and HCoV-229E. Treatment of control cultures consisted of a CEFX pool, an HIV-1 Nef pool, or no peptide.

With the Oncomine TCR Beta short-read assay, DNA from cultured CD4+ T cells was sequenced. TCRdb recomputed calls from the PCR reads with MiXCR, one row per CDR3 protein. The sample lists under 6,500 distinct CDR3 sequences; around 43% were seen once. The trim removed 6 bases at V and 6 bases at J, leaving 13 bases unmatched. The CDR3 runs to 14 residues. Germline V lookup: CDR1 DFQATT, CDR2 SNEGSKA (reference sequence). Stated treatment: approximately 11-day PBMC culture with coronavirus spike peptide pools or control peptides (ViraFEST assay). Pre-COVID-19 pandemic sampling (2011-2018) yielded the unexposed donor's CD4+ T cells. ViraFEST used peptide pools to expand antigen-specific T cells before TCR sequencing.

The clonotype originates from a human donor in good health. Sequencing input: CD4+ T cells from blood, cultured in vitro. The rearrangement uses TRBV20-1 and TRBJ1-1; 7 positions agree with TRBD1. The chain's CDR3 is CSAPKRDSSPEAFF. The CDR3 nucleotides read TGCAGTGCCCCAAAACGGGACAGTTCCCCTGAAGCTTTCTTT.